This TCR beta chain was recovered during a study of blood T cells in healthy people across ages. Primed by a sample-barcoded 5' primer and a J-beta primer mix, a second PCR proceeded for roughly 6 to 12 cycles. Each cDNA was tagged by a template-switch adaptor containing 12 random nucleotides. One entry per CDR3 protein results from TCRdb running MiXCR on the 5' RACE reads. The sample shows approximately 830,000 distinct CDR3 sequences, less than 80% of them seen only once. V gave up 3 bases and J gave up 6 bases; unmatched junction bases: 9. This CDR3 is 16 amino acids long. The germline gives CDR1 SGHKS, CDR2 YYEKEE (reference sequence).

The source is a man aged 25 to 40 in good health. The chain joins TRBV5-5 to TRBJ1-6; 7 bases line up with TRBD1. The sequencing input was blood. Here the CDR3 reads CASSSDRWGGNSPLHF. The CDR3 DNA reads TGTGCCAGCAGCTCGGACAGGTGGGGGGGTAATTCACCCCTCCACTTT.